The source of this T cell receptor (beta chain) is a study of breast tumors, draining lymph nodes, adjacent tissues (dated by TCRdb to 2016 to 2017). In the study overall: TCR beta repertoires were compared across tumor, adjacent nontumor tissue and axillary lymph nodes obtained from breast cancer patients. The study aimed to assess the relationships and possible T-cell exchange between tumor, surrounding tissue and draining lymph node repertoires in human breast cancer.

This clonotype was seen ten or more times. This clone's antigen is unknown. No base qualities exist here, and no much larger clone lies one base off it. The instrument given in TCRdb is Illumina HiSeq 2000. TCR beta chain libraries were generated through multiplex PCR amplification. High-throughput sequencing was used to analyze the amplified TCR beta chain products. Using fastp at Q25 and MiXCR, TCRdb reprocessed the public reads and kept productive beta chains. CDR3 protein duplicates are merged, each entry listing the most common genes and DNA. The sample data list some 14,000 distinct CDR3 sequences, and 45% to 70% of these were observed just once. Around 31% of the sample is in the top ten clones. General findings and caveats noted by the study authors: The data were judged consistent with most tumor T cells deriving from the lymph node and then expanding within tumor tissue. In luminal-like breast cancer, tumor and nontumor tissue repertoires resembled each other significantly more than in basal-like breast cancer. Tumors showed preferential V and J gene usage, and their T-cell repertoire diversity fell below that of lymph nodes yet above that of nontumor tissue. The conclusion that tumor T cells originate in lymph nodes was presented as consistent with a hypothesis rather than as directly demonstrated.

The germline V gene supplies CDR1 MNHNS and CDR2 SASEGT. At the junction V is shortened by 1 base and J by 0 bases, with 8 bases in between. The CDR3 has 15 amino acids, counting the end cysteine and phenylalanine. The sequence is cut down to CDR3 DNA, 45 bases in frame from base 1. Adjacent samples were composed of nontumor breast tissue surrounding the tumor. The source material was tumor-adjacent breast tissue. The sequence came from a female donor with breast cancer. Some clones in this sample may be carry-over from other donors' samples. The chain uses TRBV6-1 and TRBJ2-3; no D gene call is confident. The DNA sequence is given as TGTGCCAGCAGTGAAGAGGTTGGGAGCACAGATACGCAGTATTTT. This gives the protein CASSEEVGSTDTQYF.